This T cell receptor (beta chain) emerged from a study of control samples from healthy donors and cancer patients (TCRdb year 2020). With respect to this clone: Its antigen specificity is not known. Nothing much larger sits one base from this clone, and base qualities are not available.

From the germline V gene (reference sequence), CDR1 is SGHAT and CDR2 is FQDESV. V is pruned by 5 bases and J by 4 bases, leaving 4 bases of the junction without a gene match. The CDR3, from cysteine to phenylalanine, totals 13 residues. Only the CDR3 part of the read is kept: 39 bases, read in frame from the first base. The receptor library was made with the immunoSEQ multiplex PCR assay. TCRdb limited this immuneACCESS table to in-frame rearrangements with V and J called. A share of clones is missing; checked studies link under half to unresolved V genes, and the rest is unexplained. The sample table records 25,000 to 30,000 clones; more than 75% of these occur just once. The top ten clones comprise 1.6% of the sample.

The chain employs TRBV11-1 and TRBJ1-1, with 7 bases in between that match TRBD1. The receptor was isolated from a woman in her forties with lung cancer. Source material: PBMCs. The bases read TGTGCCAGCAGCACCGGGACAGCCACTGAAGCTTTCTTT. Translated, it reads CASSTGTATEAFF.